This TCR beta chain was retrieved from a study of shared clonotypes between healthy human individuals. Findings and caveats of the study: Among non-shared clonotypes, generation probabilities were lower than among those shared by all four donors. Among a few donors, approximately 5% of naive CD4 clonotypes were found in common. Specimens sampled were limited to blood, with tissue repertoires likely differing.

Trimming cost V 1 base and J 3 bases; bases outside gene matches: 0. The CDR3 extends over 16 amino acids. Germline V gives CDR1 SEHNR, CDR2 FQNEAQ (reference sequence). Concerning this clone: No antigen is known for it.

Data came from immunoSEQ multiplex PCR; TCRdb stores just in-frame clones and leaves some out. The data show roughly 650,000 clones, 97% seen once. This clonotype originated in a woman in her twenties or thirties in good health. The chain joins TRBV7-9 to TRBJ2-1; 13 bases are shared with TRBD2. Sequencing input: naive CD4+ T cells sorted from blood. Subset indicated: CD45RA+ positively selected. This CDR3 is CASSLGTSGGYNEQFF. CDR3 bases: TGTGCCAGCAGCTTAGGGACTAGCGGGGGCTACAATGAGCAGTTCTTC.